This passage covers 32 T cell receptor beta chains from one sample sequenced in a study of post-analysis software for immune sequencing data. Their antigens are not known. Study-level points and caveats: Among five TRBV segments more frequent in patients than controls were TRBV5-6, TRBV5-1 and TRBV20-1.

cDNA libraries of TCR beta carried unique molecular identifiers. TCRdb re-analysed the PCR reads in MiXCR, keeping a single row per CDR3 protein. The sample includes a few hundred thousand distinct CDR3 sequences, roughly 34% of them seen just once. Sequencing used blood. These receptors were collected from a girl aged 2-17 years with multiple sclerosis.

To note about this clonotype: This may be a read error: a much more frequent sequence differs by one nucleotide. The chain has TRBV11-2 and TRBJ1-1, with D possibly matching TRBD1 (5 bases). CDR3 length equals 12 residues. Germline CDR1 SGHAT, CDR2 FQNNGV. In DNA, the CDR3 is TGTGCCAGCAGTTGGGGGAACGCTGAAGCTTTCTTT. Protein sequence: CASSWGNAEAFF.

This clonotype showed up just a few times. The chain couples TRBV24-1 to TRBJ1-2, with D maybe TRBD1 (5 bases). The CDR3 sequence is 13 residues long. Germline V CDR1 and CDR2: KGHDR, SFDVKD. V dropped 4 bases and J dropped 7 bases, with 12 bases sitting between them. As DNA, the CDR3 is TGTGCCACCAGTGACCTCCGGGACTCTGGCTACACCTTC. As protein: CATSDLRDSGYTF.

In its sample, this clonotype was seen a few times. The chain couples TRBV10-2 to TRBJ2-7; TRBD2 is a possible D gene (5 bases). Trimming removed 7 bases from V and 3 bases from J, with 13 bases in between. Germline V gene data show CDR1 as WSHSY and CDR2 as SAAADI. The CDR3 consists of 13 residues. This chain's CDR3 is CASNMGAIYEQYF. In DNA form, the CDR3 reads TGCGCCAGCAACATGGGAGCCATCTACGAGCAGTACTTC.

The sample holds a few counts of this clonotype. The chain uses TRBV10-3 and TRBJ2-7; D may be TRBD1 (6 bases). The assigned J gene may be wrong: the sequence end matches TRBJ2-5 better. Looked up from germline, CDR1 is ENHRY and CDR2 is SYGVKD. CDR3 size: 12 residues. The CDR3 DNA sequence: TGTGCCATCAGGGACAGCGGAGAGACCCAGTACTTC. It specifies CAIRDSGETQYF.

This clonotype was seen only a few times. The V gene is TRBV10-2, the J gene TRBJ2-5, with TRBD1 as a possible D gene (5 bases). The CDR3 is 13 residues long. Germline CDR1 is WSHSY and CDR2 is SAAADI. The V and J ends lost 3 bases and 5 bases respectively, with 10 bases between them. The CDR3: CASSDRASETQYF. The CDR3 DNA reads TGCGCCAGCAGTGACAGGGCTTCGGAGACCCAGTACTTC.

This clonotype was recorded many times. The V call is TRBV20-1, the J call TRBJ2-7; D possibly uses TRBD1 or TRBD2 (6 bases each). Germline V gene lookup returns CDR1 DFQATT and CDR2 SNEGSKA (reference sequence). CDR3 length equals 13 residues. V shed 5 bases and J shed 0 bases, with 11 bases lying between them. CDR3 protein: CSAPSGASYEQYF. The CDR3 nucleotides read TGCAGTGCTCCCTCGGGGGCCTCCTACGAGCAGTACTTC.

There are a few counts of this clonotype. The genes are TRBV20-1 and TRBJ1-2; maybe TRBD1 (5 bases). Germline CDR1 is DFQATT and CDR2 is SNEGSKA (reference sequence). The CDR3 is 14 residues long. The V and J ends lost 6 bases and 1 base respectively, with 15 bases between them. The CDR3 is CSAVPTEDNYGYTF. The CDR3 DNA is TGCAGTGCCGTCCCGACAGAAGATAACTATGGCTACACCTTC.

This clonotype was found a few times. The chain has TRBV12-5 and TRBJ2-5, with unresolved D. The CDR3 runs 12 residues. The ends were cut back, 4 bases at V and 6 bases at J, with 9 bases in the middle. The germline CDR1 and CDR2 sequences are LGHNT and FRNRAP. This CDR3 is CASGSSTQTQYF. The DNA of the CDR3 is TGTGCTAGTGGTTCCTCTACCCAGACCCAGTACTTC.

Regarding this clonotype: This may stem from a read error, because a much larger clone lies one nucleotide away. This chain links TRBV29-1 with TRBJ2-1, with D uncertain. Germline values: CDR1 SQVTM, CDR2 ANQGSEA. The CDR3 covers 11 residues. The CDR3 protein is CNVGSWGEQFF. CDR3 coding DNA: TGCAACGTTGGATCCTGGGGTGAGCAGTTCTTC.

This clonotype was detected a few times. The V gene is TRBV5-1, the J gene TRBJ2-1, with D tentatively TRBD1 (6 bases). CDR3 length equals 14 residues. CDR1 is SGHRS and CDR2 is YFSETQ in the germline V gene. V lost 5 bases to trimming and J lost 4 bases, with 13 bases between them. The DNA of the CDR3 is TGCGCCAGCAGTGAGGGGGAAGCTTACAATGAGCAGTTCTTC. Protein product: CASSEGEAYNEQFF.

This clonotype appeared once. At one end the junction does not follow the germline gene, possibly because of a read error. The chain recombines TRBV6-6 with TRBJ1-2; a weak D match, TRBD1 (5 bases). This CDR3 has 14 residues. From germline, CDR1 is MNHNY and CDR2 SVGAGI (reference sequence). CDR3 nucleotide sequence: TGTGCCGGCAGTTACCGGGACGTCTACTATGGCTACACCTTC. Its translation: CAGSYRDVYYGYTF.

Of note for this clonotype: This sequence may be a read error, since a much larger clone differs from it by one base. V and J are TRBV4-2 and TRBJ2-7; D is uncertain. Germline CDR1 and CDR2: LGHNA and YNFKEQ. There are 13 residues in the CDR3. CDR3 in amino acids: CAGSQDLLYEQYF. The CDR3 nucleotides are TGTGCCGGCAGCCAGGATCTTCTCTACGAGCAGTACTTC.

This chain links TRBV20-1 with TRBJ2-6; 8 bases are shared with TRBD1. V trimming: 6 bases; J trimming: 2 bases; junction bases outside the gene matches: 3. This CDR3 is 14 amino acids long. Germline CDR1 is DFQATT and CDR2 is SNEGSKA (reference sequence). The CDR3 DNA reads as TGCAGTGCAAAACAGGGGGCTGGGGCCAACGTCCTGACTTTC. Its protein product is CSAKQGAGANVLTF.

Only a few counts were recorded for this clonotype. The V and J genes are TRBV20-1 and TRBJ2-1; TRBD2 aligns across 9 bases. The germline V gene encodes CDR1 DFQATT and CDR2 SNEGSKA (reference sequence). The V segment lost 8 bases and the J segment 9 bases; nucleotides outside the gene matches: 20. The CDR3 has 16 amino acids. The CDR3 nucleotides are TGCAGTACTCCGGCTCGCGGGGGGGCCTTTGTAAGTGAGCAGTTCTTC. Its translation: CSTPARGGAFVSEQFF.

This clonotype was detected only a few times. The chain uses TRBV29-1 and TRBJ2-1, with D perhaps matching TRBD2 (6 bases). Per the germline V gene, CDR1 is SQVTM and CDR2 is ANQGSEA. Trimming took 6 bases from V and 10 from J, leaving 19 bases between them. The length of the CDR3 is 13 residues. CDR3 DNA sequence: TGCAGCGTAGCAAGGGACTTAAAATGGGAGCAGTTCTTC. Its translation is CSVARDLKWEQFF.

The CDR3, as DNA: TGTGCCAGCAGCCCACTCGTGGGGGTCCAAGAGACCCAGTACTTC. The encoded protein is CASSPLVGVQETQYF. The chain links TRBV12-3 or TRBV12-4 to TRBJ2-5, with D tentatively TRBD1 or TRBD2 (5 bases each). The CDR3 totals 15 residues. V lost 6 bases, J lost 1 base, and 15 bases lay in between.

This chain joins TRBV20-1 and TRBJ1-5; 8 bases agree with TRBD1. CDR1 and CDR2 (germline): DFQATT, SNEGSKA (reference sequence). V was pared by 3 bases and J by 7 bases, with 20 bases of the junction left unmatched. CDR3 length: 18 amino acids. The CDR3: CSARRLDRGSVWGQPQHF. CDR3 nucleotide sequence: TGCAGTGCTAGGAGACTCGACAGGGGCTCGGTGTGGGGGCAGCCCCAGCATTTT.

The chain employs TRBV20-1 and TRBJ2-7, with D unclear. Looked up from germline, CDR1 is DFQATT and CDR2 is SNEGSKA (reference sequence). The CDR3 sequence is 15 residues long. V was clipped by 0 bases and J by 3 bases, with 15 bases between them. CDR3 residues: CSARDPRWGYYEQYF. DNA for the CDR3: TGCAGTGCTAGAGATCCACGGTGGGGTTACTACGAGCAGTACTTC.

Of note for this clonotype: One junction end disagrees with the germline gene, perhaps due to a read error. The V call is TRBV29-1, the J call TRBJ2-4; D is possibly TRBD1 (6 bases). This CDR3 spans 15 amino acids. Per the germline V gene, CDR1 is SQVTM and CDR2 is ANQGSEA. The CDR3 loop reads CSTRGTVGAKNIQDF. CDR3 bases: TGCAGCACCCGTGGGACGGTGGGGGCCAAAAACATTCAGGACTTC.

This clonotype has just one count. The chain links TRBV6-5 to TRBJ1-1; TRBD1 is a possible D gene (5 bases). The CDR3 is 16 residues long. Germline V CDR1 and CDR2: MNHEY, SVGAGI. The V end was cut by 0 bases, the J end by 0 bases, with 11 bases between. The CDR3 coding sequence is TGTGCCAGCAGTTACTCGTCGGCAGGGTTGAACACTGAAGCTTTCTTT. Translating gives CASSYSSAGLNTEAFF.

Written as DNA, the CDR3 is TGTGCCAGCAGTTTATGTGAAGTGAGCACAGATACGCAGTATTTT. Translated, it gives CASSLCEVSTDTQYF. The genes are TRBV12-3 or TRBV12-4 and TRBJ2-3; D remains unclear. The ends were cut back, 2 bases at V and 0 bases at J, with 9 bases in the middle. The CDR3 covers 15 residues.

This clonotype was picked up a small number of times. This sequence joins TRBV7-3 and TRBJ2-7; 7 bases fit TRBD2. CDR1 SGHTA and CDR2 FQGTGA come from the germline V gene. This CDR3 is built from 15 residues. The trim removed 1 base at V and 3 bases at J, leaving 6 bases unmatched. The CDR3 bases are TGTGCCAGCAGCTTAAATTCGCGGGGGTACTACGAGCAGTACTTC. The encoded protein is CASSLNSRGYYEQYF.

CDR3 nucleotides: TGTGCCAGCAGTCCTCTTCGCCCCACGACAGAGAACACTGAAGCTTTCTTT. This codes for CASSPLRPTTENTEAFF. This chain links TRBV28 with TRBJ1-1, with a weak D call TRBD1 (5 bases). The CDR3 loop spans 17 amino acids. The V gene's germline CDR1 is MDHEN and CDR2 SYDVKM. Trimming took off 5 bases at V and 1 base at J, with 20 bases between the two ends.

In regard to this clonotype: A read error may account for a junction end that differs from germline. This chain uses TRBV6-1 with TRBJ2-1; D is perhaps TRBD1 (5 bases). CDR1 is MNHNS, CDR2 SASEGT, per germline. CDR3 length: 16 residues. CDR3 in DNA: TGTGTCAGCCCCATTGACGGACAAAACTCCTACAATGAGCAGTTCTTC. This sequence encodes CVSPIDGQNSYNEQFF.

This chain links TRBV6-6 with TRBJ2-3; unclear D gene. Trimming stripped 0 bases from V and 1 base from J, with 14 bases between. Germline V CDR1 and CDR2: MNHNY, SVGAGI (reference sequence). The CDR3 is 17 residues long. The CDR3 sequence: CASSYSVRRGGTDTQYF. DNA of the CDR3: TGTGCCAGCAGTTACTCGGTTCGCCGAGGAGGCACAGATACGCAGTATTTT.

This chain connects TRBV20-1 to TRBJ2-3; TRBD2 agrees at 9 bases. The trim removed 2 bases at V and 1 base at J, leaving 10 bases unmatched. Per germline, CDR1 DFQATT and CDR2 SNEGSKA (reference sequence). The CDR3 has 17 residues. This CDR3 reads CSARPRGGDLRTDTQYF. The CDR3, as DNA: TGCAGTGCTAGACCGCGGGGGGGCGACCTACGCACAGATACGCAGTATTTT.

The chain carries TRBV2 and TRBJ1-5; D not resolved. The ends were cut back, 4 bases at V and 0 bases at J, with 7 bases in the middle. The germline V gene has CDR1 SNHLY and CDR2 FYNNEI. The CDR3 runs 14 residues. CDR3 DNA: TGTGCCAGCAGTGGCGGGGTTAGCAATCAGCCCCAGCATTTT. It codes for CASSGGVSNQPQHF.

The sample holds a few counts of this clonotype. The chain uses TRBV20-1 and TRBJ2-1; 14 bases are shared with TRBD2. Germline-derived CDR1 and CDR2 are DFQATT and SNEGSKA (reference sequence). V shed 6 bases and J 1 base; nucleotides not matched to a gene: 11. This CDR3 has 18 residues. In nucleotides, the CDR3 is TGCAGTGCCCACCCGACTAGCGGGGGGGCGAAGTCCTACAATGAGCAGTTCTTC. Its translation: CSAHPTSGGAKSYNEQFF.

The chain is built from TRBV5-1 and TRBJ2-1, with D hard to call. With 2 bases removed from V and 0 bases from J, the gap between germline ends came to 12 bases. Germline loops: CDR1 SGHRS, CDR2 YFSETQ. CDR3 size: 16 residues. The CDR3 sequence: CASSLGVASSYNEQFF. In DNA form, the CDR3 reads TGCGCCAGCAGCTTAGGAGTGGCCAGCTCCTACAATGAGCAGTTCTTC.

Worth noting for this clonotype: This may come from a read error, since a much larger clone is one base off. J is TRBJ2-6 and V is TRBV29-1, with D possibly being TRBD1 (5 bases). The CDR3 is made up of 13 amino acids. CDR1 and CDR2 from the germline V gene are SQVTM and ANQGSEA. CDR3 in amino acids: CSVDVSGANVRTF. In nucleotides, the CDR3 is TGCAGCGTTGATGTTTCTGGGGCCAACGTCCGGACTTTC.

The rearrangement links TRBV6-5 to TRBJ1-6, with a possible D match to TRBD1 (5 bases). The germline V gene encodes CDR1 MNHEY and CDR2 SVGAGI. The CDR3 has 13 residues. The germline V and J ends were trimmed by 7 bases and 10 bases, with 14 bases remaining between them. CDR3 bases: TGTGCCAGCACGAGGGGAGAGGGATCACCCCTCCACTTT. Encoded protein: CASTRGEGSPLHF.

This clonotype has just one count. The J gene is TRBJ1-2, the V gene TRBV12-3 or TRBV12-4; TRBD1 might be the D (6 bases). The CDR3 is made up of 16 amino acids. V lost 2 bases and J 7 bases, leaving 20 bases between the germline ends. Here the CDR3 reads CASSLRGGADGFGYTF. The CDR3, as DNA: TGTGCCAGCAGTTTAAGAGGGGGGGCCGACGGCTTTGGCTACACCTTC.